This passage covers 20 T cell receptor beta chains from one sample sequenced in a study of blood T cell repertoires in COVID-19. Measured with immunoSEQ multiplex PCR; TCRdb has only the in-frame clones, and not every one. This sample carries roughly 190,000 clones, 80% to 90% of them seen once, and the ten largest clones take roughly 15%. The sequencing input was peripheral blood. All receptors derive from a woman aged 70-85 years with COVID-19, enrolled during active disease.

The V call is TRBV11-3, the J call TRBJ2-7, with 8 positions matching TRBD2. The CDR3 runs to 14 residues. Germline CDR1 and CDR2: SGHNT and YENEEA. The V and J ends lost 8 bases and 0 bases, in that order; junction bases with no gene match: 6. The CDR3, as DNA: TGTGCCAGCGCCCAGCGGGAGAGCTCCTACGAGCAGTACGTC. As protein: CASAQRESSYEQYV.

This chain's CDR3 is CATSDPHQGNEQFF. CDR3 sequence (DNA): TGTGCCACCAGTGATCCGCACCAGGGAAATGAGCAGTTCTTC. The chain carries TRBV24-1 and TRBJ2-1; TRBD1 is a possible D gene (5 bases). The CDR3 spans 14 residues. V lost 3 bases and J 7 bases, leaving 12 bases between the germline ends. CDR1 KGHDR and CDR2 SFDVKD come from the germline V gene.

The chain employs TRBV6-5 and TRBJ2-3; 9 bases match TRBD1. Per the germline V gene, CDR1 is MNHEY and CDR2 is SVGAGI. Trimming cost V 6 bases and J 4 bases; bases outside gene matches: 5. The CDR3 runs to 14 residues. DNA of the CDR3: TGTGCCAGCAGCCGGGACAGGGCCGCAGATACGCAGTATTTT. Its protein product is CASSRDRAADTQYF.

The chain recombines TRBV3-1 (or the pseudogene TRBV3-2) with TRBJ2-7; D might be TRBD2 (5 bases). The CDR3 is 13 residues long. Germline CDR1 reads LGHDT; CDR2 reads YNNKEL (reference sequence). The germline V and J ends were trimmed by 4 bases and 3 bases, with 10 bases remaining between them. In DNA form, the CDR3 reads TGTGCCAGCAGCCCCCGGGATGACTACGAGCAGTACTTC. This translates into CASSPRDDYEQYF.

The chain joins TRBV4-2 to TRBJ2-5; maybe TRBD1 (5 bases). The CDR3 is 15 residues long. V was shortened by 1 base and J by 3 bases, with 12 bases between the two germline ends. The germline V gene has CDR1 LGHNA and CDR2 YNFKEQ. The DNA of the CDR3 is TGTGCCAGCAGCCAAGGGCCCCAGGGTGAAGAGACCCAGTACTTC. This gives the protein CASSQGPQGEETQYF.

The CDR3 protein is CASSSPTGTQYF. The DNA of the CDR3 is TGTGCCAGCAGTTCCCCAACGGGGACCCAGTACTTC. V and J are TRBV27 and TRBJ2-5, with D uncertain. The CDR3 consists of 12 residues. CDR1 and CDR2 from the germline V gene are MNHEY and SMNVEV (reference sequence). V was cut by 4 bases and J by 7 bases, with 10 bases left in between.

The chain employs TRBV7-3 and TRBJ1-1; 10 bases map to TRBD1. The length of the CDR3 is 12 residues. With V trimmed by 2 bases and J by 10 bases, 1 base remained unmatched. The germline V gene encodes CDR1 SGHTA and CDR2 FQGTGA. This CDR3 reads CASSLGQGGAFF. In nucleotides, the CDR3 is TGTGCCAGCAGCTTAGGACAGGGGGGAGCTTTCTTT.

This CDR3 reads CASSLLALGGGGAFF. The CDR3 coding sequence is TGTGCCAGCAGCTTGTTAGCGTTGGGGGGTGGTGGAGCTTTCTTT. The J gene is TRBJ1-1, the V gene TRBV5-6; D is possibly TRBD1 (5 bases). The germline V gene encodes CDR1 SGHDT and CDR2 YYEEEE. The CDR3 runs to 15 residues. The germline V and J ends were trimmed by 1 base and 10 bases, with 20 bases remaining between them.

The genes are TRBV14 and TRBJ1-3; tentatively, D is TRBD1 (5 bases). V lost 4 bases to trimming and J lost 0 bases, with 19 bases between them. Germline values: CDR1 SGHDN, CDR2 FVKESK. The CDR3 length is 18 residues. CDR3 sequence (DNA): TGTGCCAGCAGCCGGACATTCAGGACAAAGGGCTCTGGAAACACCATATATTTT. Amino acids: CASSRTFRTKGSGNTIYF. Supplemented by reference TRBV14 and TRBJ1-3, the full variable domain reads EAGVTQFPSHSVIEKGQTVTLRCDPISGHDNLYWYRRVMGKEIKFLLHFVKESKQDESGMPNNRFLAERTGGTYSTLKVQPAELEDSGVYFCASSRTFRTKGSGNTIYFGEGSWLTVV.

The chain couples TRBV6-6 to TRBJ2-1, with TRBD2 identical over 13 bases. CDR3 size: 17 residues. Germline V gives CDR1 MNHNY, CDR2 SVGAGI (reference sequence). V gave up 5 bases and J gave up 6 bases; unmatched junction bases: 10. The CDR3 bases are TGTGCCAGCAGTCCCGGGACTAGCGGGAAGATGGTCAATGAGCAGTTCTTC. It specifies CASSPGTSGKMVNEQFF.

J is TRBJ1-3 and V is TRBV2; D gene ambiguous. The V gene's germline CDR1 is SNHLY and CDR2 FYNNEI. The CDR3 totals 15 residues. Trimming left V 6 bases short and J 2 bases short, with 14 bases between. The CDR3 is CASRTQGSTGNTIYF. DNA of the CDR3: TGTGCCAGCAGGACTCAAGGCTCTACTGGAAACACCATATATTTT. Full variable domain (outside the CDR3, taken from reference TRBV2 and TRBJ1-3): EPEVTQTPSHQVTQMGQEVILRCVPISNHLYFYWYRQILGQKVEFLVSFYNNEISEKSEIFDDQFSVERPDGSNFTLKIRSTKLEDSAMYFCASRTQGSTGNTIYFGEGSWLTVV.

The chain has TRBV28 and TRBJ2-1; the D gene is possibly TRBD2 (7 bases). Germline V CDR1 and CDR2: MDHEN, SYDVKM. The V end lost 3 bases, the J end lost 14 bases, and 14 bases lay between the germline ends. This CDR3 is built from 12 residues. CDR3 sequence: CASSLGGRVEFF. The CDR3 DNA is TGTGCCAGCAGTTTGGGGGGGCGGGTTGAGTTCTTC.

This chain links TRBV14 with TRBJ1-2, with a tentative D call TRBD1 (6 bases). Germline V lookup: CDR1 SGHDN, CDR2 FVKESK. The CDR3 is 15 residues long. Between the trimmed V and J ends, which lost 0 bases and 12 bases, there was a span of 20 bases. The CDR3 nucleotides read TGTGCCAGCAGCCAAGACGTAAGGGGGATCAGGAGTCACACCTTC. It yields the protein CASSQDVRGIRSHTF.

The V call is TRBV28, the J call TRBJ1-2; no clear D. V was clipped by 3 bases and J by 6 bases, with 17 bases between them. This CDR3 has 15 residues. Per the germline V gene, CDR1 is MDHEN and CDR2 is SYDVKM. This chain's CDR3 is CASSFPQPGPHGYTF. Here the CDR3 DNA reads TGTGCCAGCAGTTTTCCCCAGCCGGGTCCCCATGGCTACACCTTC.

This clone was counted a single time. The rearrangement uses TRBV28 and TRBJ2-2; perhaps TRBD2 as D (6 bases). CDR1 and CDR2 (germline): MDHEN, SYDVKM. This CDR3 spans 18 amino acids. Trimming removed 6 bases at V and 5 bases at J, with 25 bases between. The CDR3 region has the DNA TGTGCCAGCAGCCAAGAGCAGGGAATATCGGAGGGAACCGGGGAGCTGTTTTTT. Amino acids: CASSQEQGISEGTGELFF.

The V and J genes are TRBV28 and TRBJ2-5; TRBD1 might be the D (6 bases). This CDR3 is 13 amino acids long. Between the trimmed V and J ends, which lost 3 bases and 7 bases, there was a span of 12 bases. In germline, CDR1 is MDHEN, CDR2 SYDVKM. The CDR3 region has the DNA TGTGCCAGCAGTTTGGCCCCCAGGGGGACCCAGTACTTC. Its protein product is CASSLAPRGTQYF.

CDR3 sequence: CAIRSTGGGYTF. DNA for the CDR3: TGTGCCATCAGGAGCACGGGCGGGGGCTACACCTTC. The chain carries TRBV10-3 and TRBJ1-2; D is ambiguous. Deletions cut 6 bases from V and 8 bases from J, with 13 bases between. Germline-derived CDR1 and CDR2 are ENHRY and SYGVKD. This CDR3 has 12 residues.

In DNA form, the CDR3 reads TGTGCCAGCAGCTTAGTTGGGACAGGGTCCTTTTCCAGCAATCAGCCCCAGCATTTT. Translating gives CASSLVGTGSFSSNQPQHF. The chain recombines TRBV7-2 with TRBJ1-5, with TRBD1 identical over 9 bases. The CDR3 totals 19 residues. V was clipped by 1 base and J by 1 base; unmatched bases: 11. CDR1 and CDR2 from the germline V gene are SGHTA and FQGNSA.

The chain combines TRBV27 with TRBJ2-3; 14 bases match TRBD2. With V trimmed by 5 bases and J by 5 bases, 6 bases remained unmatched. CDR3 length equals 16 residues. Germline values: CDR1 MNHEY, CDR2 SMNVEV (reference sequence). Here the CDR3 DNA reads TGTGCCAGCAGTACGCGACTAGCGGGGGGGCTAGATACGCAGTATTTT. Its translation: CASSTRLAGGLDTQYF.

The rearrangement links TRBV6-5 to TRBJ1-1; the match to TRBD1 covers 9 bases. Germline CDR1 MNHEY, CDR2 SVGAGI. Trimming cost V 6 bases and J 4 bases; bases outside gene matches: 3. This CDR3 contains 13 residues. For the CDR3, the DNA is TGTGCCAGCAGACGGACAGGGGTCACTGAAGCTTTCTTT. Its protein product is CASRRTGVTEAFF.